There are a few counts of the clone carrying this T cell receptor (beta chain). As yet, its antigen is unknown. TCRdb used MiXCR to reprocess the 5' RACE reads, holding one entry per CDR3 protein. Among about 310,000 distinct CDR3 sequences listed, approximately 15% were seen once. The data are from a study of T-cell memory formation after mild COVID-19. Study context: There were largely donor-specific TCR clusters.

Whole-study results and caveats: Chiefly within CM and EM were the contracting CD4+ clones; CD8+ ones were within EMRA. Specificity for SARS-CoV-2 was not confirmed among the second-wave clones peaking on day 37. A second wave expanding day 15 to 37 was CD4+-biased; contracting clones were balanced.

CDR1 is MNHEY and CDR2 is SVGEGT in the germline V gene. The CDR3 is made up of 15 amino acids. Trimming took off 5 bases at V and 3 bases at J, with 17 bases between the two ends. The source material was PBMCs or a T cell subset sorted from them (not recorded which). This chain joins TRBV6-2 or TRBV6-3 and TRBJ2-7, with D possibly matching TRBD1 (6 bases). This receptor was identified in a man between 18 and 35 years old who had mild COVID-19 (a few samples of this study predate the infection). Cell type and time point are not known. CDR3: CASSGHRALFYEQYF. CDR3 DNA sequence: TGTGCCAGCAGTGGGCACAGGGCCCTATTCTACGAGCAGTACTTC.